This TCR beta chain was captured by sequencing in a study of identical twins. On this clonotype: The antigen is undetermined.

V was clipped by 7 bases and J by 2 bases, with 14 bases between them. Looked up from germline, CDR1 is MNHNS and CDR2 is SASEGT. The CDR3 extends over 14 amino acids. Each CDR3 protein gets one entry after TCRdb re-called the 5' RACE reads with MiXCR. Of roughly 750,000 distinct CDR3 sequences in the sample, 21% were seen once. Study-wide results and limits: Weaker excess sharing between twins was seen in beta out-of-frame sequences.

With no exceptions, donors were healthy Caucasians. These data also formed part of another study, on T cells expressing NK-cell markers. From that report: Sorted CD3+CD56+NKG2C+, CD3+CD56+NKG2C- and CD3+CD56-NKG2C+ T cells provided the TCR beta repertoires. A range of roughly 1.0-8% of CD8+ T cells consisted of dominant NKG2C+ clonotypes in 5 or 6 donors.

The receptor was derived from a young woman in good health. The sample comprised PBMCs. This rearrangement joins TRBV6-1 to TRBJ2-5; TRBD2 is a possible D gene (6 bases). CDR3 sequence: CASTIRGSQETQYF. The CDR3 DNA sequence: TGTGCCAGCACTATCCGGGGGTCGCAAGAGACCCAGTACTTC.